These T cell receptor beta chains were read from a single sample in a study of blood T cell repertoires in COVID-19. Using immunoSEQ multiplex PCR, the repertoire was profiled, and TCRdb retains in-frame clones only, with some absent. The table lists roughly 87,000 clones, about nine tenths of them singletons, with under 0.6% in the top ten. Sequences were obtained from peripheral blood. The receptors here all came from a man aged 55 to 70 with acute or convalescent COVID-19. Both conserved end residues are part of each CDR3. The D gene is left open where the match is weak.

V gene,J gene,D gene,CDR3 protein
TRBV15,TRBJ2-3,TRBD2,CATSRSGSSGRALDTQYF
TRBV9,TRBJ2-2,TRBD2,CASSVAGGPPGELFF
TRBV30,TRBJ1-2,TRBD1,CAWSVGTGIPISGYTF
TRBV7-9,TRBJ1-1,.,CATRAGVNTEAFF
TRBV7-3,TRBJ2-2,TRBD2,CASSLSSTSGAGELFF
TRBV5-6,TRBJ2-7,TRBD2,CASSPTSGRLRSYEQYF
TRBV6-5,TRBJ2-1,TRBD1,CASSWDSISYNEQFF
TRBV24-1,TRBJ2-1,.,CATSDSGRENEQFF
TRBV10-3,TRBJ1-1,.,CAISAVGTEAFF
TRBV28,TRBJ2-7,.,CASSSSAGLLGWEQYF
TRBV3-1/TRBV3-2,TRBJ1-2,.,CASSQLIGDPYGYTF
TRBV9,TRBJ2-5,TRBD2,CASSDRLASQWGQETQYF
TRBV29-1,TRBJ2-3,.,CSARGSPDTQYF
TRBV5-1,TRBJ1-2,.,CASSPQGINYGYTF
TRBV12-3/TRBV12-4,TRBJ1-2,.,CASSSDSYGYTF
TRBV9,TRBJ2-1,.,CASSVEAGTGNEQFF
TRBV9,TRBJ1-4,.,CASSVYPGVGTNEKLFF
TRBV3-1/TRBV3-2,TRBJ1-2,TRBD1,CASSQVSRGQGDYGYTF
TRBV5-1,TRBJ1-2,.,CASSLDRYGYTF
TRBV29-1,TRBJ1-1,TRBD1,CSVDDRDTEAFF
TRBV2,TRBJ2-5,.,CASSEGGIGETQYF
TRBV3-1/TRBV3-2,TRBJ2-7,TRBD2,CASSQESSGGLSYEQYF
TRBV27,TRBJ1-5,TRBD1,CASSLRQGDQPQHF
TRBV20-1,TRBJ2-7,TRBD2,CSASFSGGYEQYF
TRBV24-1,TRBJ2-7,.,CATSDAGDPYEQYF
TRBV18,TRBJ1-5,.,CASSPSGHRDQPQHF
TRBV7-8,TRBJ1-1,.,CASSPLSRVRTEAFF
TRBV5-5,TRBJ1-5,.,CASSLGGVQPQHF
TRBV3-1/TRBV3-2,TRBJ2-7,TRBD1,CASSQRGTGSSYEQYF
TRBV5-1,TRBJ2-1,TRBD2,CASSRRTSSVGYNEQFF
TRBV7-9,TRBJ1-1,.,CASSLGRGAFF
TRBV5-1,TRBJ1-1,TRBD1,CASSAGTGGNTEAFF
TRBV30,TRBJ2-1,TRBD2,CAWSGLRGSGGEGEQFF
TRBV3-1/TRBV3-2,TRBJ2-2,.,CASSPRRSTGELFF
TRBV9,TRBJ2-3,TRBD2,CASSVALAGTQYF
TRBV5-1,TRBJ2-5,.,CASSLGVQGGAETQYF
TRBV29-1,TRBJ1-2,TRBD1,CSVPGGRQDYGYTF
TRBV5-5,TRBJ2-7,.,CASSAGPTAYEQYF
TRBV6-6,TRBJ1-3,.,CASSYPQNSGNTIYF
TRBV6-1,TRBJ2-4,TRBD2,CASSEIRGTSGGGGDIQYF
TRBV5-6,TRBJ1-5,.,CASSLGLVNQPQHF
TRBV19,TRBJ1-2,.,CASSISGTVLYGYTF